Below, one T cell receptor (beta chain) is given with its context. The antigen is unknown. The sequencing template was cDNA reverse transcribed from extracted RNA. Sequenced by immunoSEQ multiplex PCR; TCRdb stores in-frame clones only, minus some. The table has 150,000 to 200,000 clones, around 64% seen once; the top ten hold about 10%. The sample belongs to a study of CD8+ T cells in alopecia areata. General study results and limits: Mouse data revealed clearer TCR sharing than patient data did, a gap possibly tied to HLA.

The germline V gene encodes CDR1 LNHNV and CDR2 YYDKDF (reference sequence). The V and J ends lost 6 bases and 5 bases respectively, with 10 bases between them. The CDR3 runs 13 residues. This TCR came from a human donor with alopecia areata. The chain combines TRBV15 with TRBJ1-4; D possibly corresponds to TRBD1 (5 bases). The sequencing here drew on CD8+ T cells sorted from blood, taken at week 0. The chain's CDR3 is CATRRGGNEKLFF. In DNA, the CDR3 is TGTGCCACCAGACGGGGCGGGAATGAAAAACTGTTTTTT.